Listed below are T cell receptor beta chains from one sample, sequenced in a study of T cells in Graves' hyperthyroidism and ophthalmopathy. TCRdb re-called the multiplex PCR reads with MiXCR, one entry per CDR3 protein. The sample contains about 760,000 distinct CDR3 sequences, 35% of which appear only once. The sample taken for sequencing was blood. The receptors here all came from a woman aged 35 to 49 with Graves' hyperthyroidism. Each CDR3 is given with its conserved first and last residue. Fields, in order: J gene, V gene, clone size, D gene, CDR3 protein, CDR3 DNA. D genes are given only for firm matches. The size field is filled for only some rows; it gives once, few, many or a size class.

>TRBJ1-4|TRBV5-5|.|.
CASSHADRLNEKLFF
TGCGCCAGCAGCCATGCCGACAGGCTTAATGAAAAACTGTTTTTT
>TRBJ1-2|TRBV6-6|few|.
CASSYSIVRSYGYTF
TGTGCCAGCAGTTACTCGATCGTACGGAGCTATGGCTACACCTTC
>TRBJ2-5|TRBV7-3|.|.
CASSSNSGGGETQYF
TGTGCCAGCAGCTCAAACTCAGGGGGAGGCGAGACCCAGTACTTC
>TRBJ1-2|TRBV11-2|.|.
CASSQRDKGRTF
TGTGCCAGCAGCCAGAGAGACAAAGGTCGCACCTTC
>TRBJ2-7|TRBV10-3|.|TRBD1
CAISGTGKSYEQYF
TGTGCCATCAGTGGGACAGGGAAGTCCTACGAGCAGTACTTC
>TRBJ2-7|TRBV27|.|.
CTSSRSRYEQHF
TGTACCAGCAGTCGGAGCCGCTACGAGCAGCACTTC
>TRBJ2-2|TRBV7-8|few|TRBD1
CASSVGTGVTGELFF
TGTGCCAGCAGCGTCGGGACAGGGGTCACCGGGGAGCTGTTTTTT
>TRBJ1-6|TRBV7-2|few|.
CASSLRSRDSPLHF
TGTGCCAGCAGCCTAAGATCCAGGGATTCACCCCTCCACTTT
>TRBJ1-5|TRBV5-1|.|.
CASSFITVRLLNQPQHF
TGCGCCAGCAGCTTCATCACCGTCCGTCTACTTAATCAGCCCCAGCATTTT
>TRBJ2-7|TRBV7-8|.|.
CASSTRDQPPSEQYF
TGTGCCAGCAGCACACGGGACCAACCACCTAGCGAGCAGTACTTC
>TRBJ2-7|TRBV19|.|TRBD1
CASSFRGLGNTYEQYF
TGTGCCAGCAGCTTCAGGGGGCTTGGAAACACCTACGAGCAGTACTTC
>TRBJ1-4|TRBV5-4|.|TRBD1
CASSFGDRDEKLFF
TGTGCCAGCAGCTTTGGGGACAGGGACGAAAAACTGTTTTTT
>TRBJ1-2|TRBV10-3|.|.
CATLRGVKFGYTF
TGTGCCACCCTCCGGGGGGTTAAGTTTGGCTACACCTTC
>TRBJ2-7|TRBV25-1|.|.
CASSDPSRGNEQYF
TGTGCCAGCAGTGATCCCAGTCGAGGCAATGAGCAGTACTTC
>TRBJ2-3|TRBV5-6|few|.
CASSFYPDTQYF
TGTGCCAGCAGCTTCTATCCAGATACGCAGTATTTT
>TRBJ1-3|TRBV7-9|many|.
CASSSRLTGPGNTIYF
TGTGCCAGCAGCTCAAGGCTCACAGGGCCAGGAAACACCATATATTTT
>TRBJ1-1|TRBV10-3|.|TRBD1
CAIKPGQGKNTEAFF
TGTGCCATCAAGCCCGGACAGGGGAAGAACACTGAAGCTTTCTTT
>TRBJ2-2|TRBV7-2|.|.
CASSLDLQGSVDTGELFF
TGTGCCAGCAGCTTAGATCTCCAGGGGTCGGTGGACACCGGGGAGCTGTTTTTT
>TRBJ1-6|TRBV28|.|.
CATGEAVYSPLHF
TGTGCCACCGGCGAGGCAGTTTATTCACCCCTCCACTTT
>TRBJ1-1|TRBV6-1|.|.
CANQPRLNTEAFF
TGTGCCAACCAACCCCGGTTGAACACTGAAGCTTTCTTT
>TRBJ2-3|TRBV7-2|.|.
CASSSPLRDTQYF
TGTGCCAGCAGCTCCCCACTGAGAGATACGCAGTATTTT
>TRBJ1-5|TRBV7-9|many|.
CASSPTYSNQPQHF
TGTGCCAGCAGCCCCACTTATAGCAATCAGCCCCAGCATTTT
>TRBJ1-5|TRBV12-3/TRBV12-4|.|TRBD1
CASSENSGGAGNQPQHF
TGTGCCAGCAGTGAAAACTCAGGGGGAGCTGGCAATCAGCCCCAGCATTTT
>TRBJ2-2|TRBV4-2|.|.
CASSPIYGAQTGELFF
TGTGCCAGCAGCCCCATCTACGGGGCGCAGACCGGGGAGCTGTTTTTT
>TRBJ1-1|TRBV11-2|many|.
CASSLDGQLLFF
TGTGCCAGCAGCTTAGATGGGCAACTGCTATTCTTT
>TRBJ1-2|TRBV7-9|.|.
CASSPAGGERYTF
TGTGCCAGCAGCCCAGCGGGGGGAGAGCGCTACACCTTC
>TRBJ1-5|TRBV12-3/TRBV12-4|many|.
CASSKTDGQPQHF
TGTGCCAGCAGTAAGACAGACGGTCAGCCCCAGCATTTT
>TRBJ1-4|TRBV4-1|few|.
CASSQVEDLSEKLFF
TGCGCCAGCAGCCAAGTTGAGGATTTAAGTGAAAAACTGTTTTTT
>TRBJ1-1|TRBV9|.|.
CASSPDRQGYRGTNTEAFF
TGCGCCAGCAGCCCAGACCGGCAGGGCTACCGAGGGACGAACACTGAAGCTTTCTTT
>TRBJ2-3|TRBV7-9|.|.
CASRDGPTDTQYF
TGTGCCAGCCGGGACGGCCCCACAGATACGCAGTATTTT
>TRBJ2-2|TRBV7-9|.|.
CASSFEPVAGELFF
TGCGCCAGCAGCTTTGAACCCGTCGCCGGGGAGCTGTTTTTT
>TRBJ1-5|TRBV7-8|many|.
CASSLDVDRSNQPQHF
TGTGCCAGCAGCTTAGACGTCGACAGGAGCAATCAGCCCCAGCATTTT
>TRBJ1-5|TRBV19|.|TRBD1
CASSIPGTGEAQPQHF
TGTGCCAGTAGTATCCCCGGGACAGGGGAAGCTCAGCCCCAGCATTTT
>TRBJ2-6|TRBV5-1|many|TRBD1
CASSPARDRGSGANVLTF
TGCGCCAGCAGTCCCGCTAGGGACAGGGGCTCTGGGGCCAACGTCCTGACTTTC
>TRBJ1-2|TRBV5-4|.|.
CASSFQGPISRYGYTF
TGTGCCAGCAGCTTTCAGGGTCCGATATCTCGGTATGGCTACACCTTC
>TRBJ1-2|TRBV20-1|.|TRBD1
CSATDRGDYGYTF
TGCAGTGCTACAGACAGGGGGGACTATGGCTACACCTTC
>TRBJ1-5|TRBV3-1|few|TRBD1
CASSTGQFNQPQHF
TGTGCCAGCAGCACGGGACAGTTCAATCAGCCCCAGCATTTT
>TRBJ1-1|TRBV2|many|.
CASIKGSEAFF
TGTGCCAGCATAAAGGGATCTGAAGCTTTCTTT
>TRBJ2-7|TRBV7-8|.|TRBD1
CASSSDPGTGAYEQYF
TGTGCCAGCAGCTCCGACCCCGGGACAGGGGCCTACGAGCAGTACTTC
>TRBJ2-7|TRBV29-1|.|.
CSASSSTYEQYF
TGCAGCGCCAGCAGCTCCACCTACGAGCAGTACTTC
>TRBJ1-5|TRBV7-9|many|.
CASSREGDLDALPQHF
TGTGCCAGCAGCCGAGAGGGGGACCTAGATGCTCTGCCCCAGCATTTT
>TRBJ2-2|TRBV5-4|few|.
CASSLVGRSTGELFF
TGTGCCAGCAGCTTGGTGGGGAGAAGCACCGGGGAGCTGTTTTTT
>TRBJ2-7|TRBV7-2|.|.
CASSLARGSTYEQYF
TGTGCCAGCAGCTTAGCAAGAGGGAGTACCTACGAGCAGTACTTC
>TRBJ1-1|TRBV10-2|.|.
CASSQQMKDTEAFF
TGTGCCAGCAGCCAACAGATGAAGGACACTGAAGCTTTCTTT
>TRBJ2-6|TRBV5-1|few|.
CASSAGTSGANVLTF
TGCGCCAGCAGCGCCGGGACATCTGGGGCCAACGTCCTGACTTTC
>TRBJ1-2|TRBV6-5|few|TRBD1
CASSYGDSRSYTF
TGTGCCAGCAGTTACGGGGACAGCCGTTCCTACACCTTC
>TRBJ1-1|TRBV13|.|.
CASSSRWGARYAFF
TGTGCCAGCAGCTCTAGGTGGGGGGCGCGTTATGCTTTCTTT
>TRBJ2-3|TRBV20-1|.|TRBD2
CSASRAVGLAGTDTQYF
TGCAGTGCTAGTCGCGCTGTGGGACTAGCGGGAACAGATACGCAGTATTTT
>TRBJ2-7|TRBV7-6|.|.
CATSDRESSYEQYF
TGTGCCACCAGTGATCGGGAGTCGTCCTACGAGCAGTACTTC
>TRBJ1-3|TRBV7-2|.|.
CASSQEETAGNTIYF
TGCGCCAGCAGCCAAGAGGAGACAGCTGGAAACACCATATATTTT
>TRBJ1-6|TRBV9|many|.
CASSVASAMGHSPLHF
TGTGCCAGCAGCGTAGCTTCCGCCATGGGACATTCACCCCTCCACTTT
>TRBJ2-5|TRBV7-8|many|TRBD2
CASSLIVSPGRAQYF
TGTGCCAGCAGCTTAATCGTATCCCCCGGGAGGGCCCAGTACTTC
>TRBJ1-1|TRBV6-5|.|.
CASNPRGRHEITEAFF
TGTGCCAGCAACCCCAGGGGCCGCCATGAAATCACTGAAGCTTTCTTT
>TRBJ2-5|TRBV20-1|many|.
CSASRHQETQYF
TGCAGTGCTAGCCGACACCAAGAGACCCAGTACTTC
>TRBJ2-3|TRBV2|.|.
CAREGSSDTQYF
TGTGCCAGGGAGGGGTCCTCAGATACGCAGTATTTT
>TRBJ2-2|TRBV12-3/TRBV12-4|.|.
CASRLEGNTGELFF
TGTGCCAGCAGGTTAGAGGGTAACACCGGGGAGCTGTTTTTT
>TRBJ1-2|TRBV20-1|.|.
CSASDGGQPYGYTF
TGCAGTGCTAGTGACGGTGGGCAACCCTATGGCTACACCTTC
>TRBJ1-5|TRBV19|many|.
CASSIGQYSNQPQHF
TGTGCCAGTAGTATCGGACAGTATAGCAATCAGCCCCAGCATTTT
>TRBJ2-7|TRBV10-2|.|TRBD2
CASSRLAGGSYEQYF
TGTGCCAGCAGCAGACTAGCGGGCGGGTCCTACGAGCAGTACTTC
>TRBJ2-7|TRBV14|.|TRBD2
CASSTGTSGSNEQYF
TGTGCCAGCAGTACCGGGACTAGCGGGTCCAATGAGCAGTACTTC